Listed below are T cell receptor beta chains from one sample, sequenced in a study of cytomegalovirus exposure and HLA in healthy donors. The protocol was immunoSEQ multiplex PCR, while the TCRdb copy is restricted to in-frame clones and leaves out a portion. The sample yields around 100,000 clones, approximately 77% seen once. The material sequenced was PBMCs. The source is a male donor in good health and CMV-seropositive. Both conserved end residues are part of each CDR3. The D gene is left open where the match is weak. The size entry is marked missing in some rows and otherwise reads once, few, many or a size class.

D gene	V gene	J gene	clone size	CDR3 protein	CDR3 DNA
-	TRBV28	TRBJ1-1	few	CASRQNTEAFF	TGTGCCAGCAGACAAAACACTGAAGCTTTCTTT
TRBD1	TRBV5-4	TRBJ1-2	-	CASSTGTGARGYTF	TGTGCCAGCAGCACGGGGACAGGGGCGAGGGGCTACACCTTC
-	TRBV12-5	TRBJ1-1	-	CASGLARSPAGRGQKWNDGTEAFF	TGTGCTAGTGGTTTGGCCAGGTCACCGGCCGGCAGGGGTCAAAAATGGAACGATGGGACTGAAGCTTTCTTT
TRBD2	TRBV10-3	TRBJ2-5	few	CAISEGTSGGPRETQYF	TGTGCCATCAGTGAGGGAACTAGCGGGGGGCCCCGAGAGACCCAGTACTTC
-	TRBV6-1	TRBJ1-2	-	CASSGSGSGEVGYTF	TGTGCCAGCAGCGGAAGTGGATCAGGGGAAGTCGGCTACACCTTC
TRBD2	TRBV5-1	TRBJ2-3	-	CASSPPGLERADTQYF	TGCGCCAGCAGCCCGCCGGGACTAGAGAGAGCAGATACGCAGTATTTT
TRBD2	TRBV4-1	TRBJ2-3	few	CASSRDSGLGVDTQYF	TGCGCCAGCAGCCGCGATAGCGGGCTAGGTGTTGATACGCAGTATTTT
-	TRBV9	TRBJ2-5	-	CASSSPRGGGETQYF	TGTGCCAGCAGCTCCCCGAGGGGGGGAGGAGAGACCCAGTACTTC
-	TRBV6-1	TRBJ2-7	-	CASSEGLAWEQYF	TGTGCCAGCAGTGAAGGGTTAGCTTGGGAGCAGTACTTC
-	TRBV12-5	TRBJ2-2	once	CASGLDLPGGKFF	TGTGCTAGTGGTTTGGACTTGCCAGGTGGAAAGTTTTTT
-	TRBV19	TRBJ2-7	once	CASSQGLGVYEQYF	TGTGCCAGTAGTCAGGGACTGGGGGTCTACGAGCAGTACTTC
TRBD1	TRBV28	TRBJ1-2	few	CASSLRSWRGRRGYTF	TGTGCCAGCAGCCTAAGGAGTTGGAGGGGGCGTCGGGGCTACACCTTC
-	TRBV7-9	TRBJ1-2	-	CASSWDSQYGYTF	TGTGCCAGCAGCTGGGACTCACAATATGGCTACACCTTC
TRBD1	TRBV28	TRBJ2-7	-	CASRGGQGPYEQYF	TGTGCCAGCAGGGGGGGACAGGGCCCCTACGAGCAGTACTTC
-	TRBV11-2	TRBJ2-7	-	CASSLERGLTSYEQYF	TGTGCCAGCAGCTTAGAAAGGGGCCTGACCTCCTACGAGCAGTACTTC
TRBD1	TRBV4-2	TRBJ1-5	-	CASRRDRGVNQPQHF	TGTGCCAGCAGAAGAGACAGGGGGGTAAATCAGCCCCAGCATTTT
-	TRBV5-1	TRBJ2-7	-	CASSLDGRGISYEQYF	TGCGCCAGCAGCTTGGACGGCAGGGGAATCTCCTACGAGCAGTACTTC
-	TRBV11-2	TRBJ2-2	few	CASTPSGGREGELFF	TGTGCCAGCACCCCCTCAGGGGGGCGCGAGGGGGAGCTGTTTTTT
-	TRBV11-3	TRBJ2-7	few	CASSPPGQREQYF	TGTGCCAGCAGCCCCCCCGGACAGAGAGAGCAGTACTTC
TRBD1	TRBV7-8	TRBJ2-7	-	CASGQGAYEQYF	TGTGCCAGTGGACAGGGAGCCTACGAGCAGTACTTC
-	TRBV1	TRBJ2-5	-	CTRGLAGGETQYF	TGCACCAGAGGACTAGCGGGGGGCGAGACCCAGTACTTC
TRBD2	TRBV9	TRBJ2-1	-	CASSPTGLAVYNEQFF	TGTGCCAGCAGCCCTACGGGACTAGCGGTCTACAATGAGCAGTTCTTC
TRBD1	TRBV11-3	TRBJ2-7	-	CASSFTGGCHEQYF	TGTGCCAGCAGCTTCACAGGGGGCTGCCACGAGCAGTACTTC
TRBD2	TRBV7-9	TRBJ2-5	-	CASSLGTSGGAGETQYF	TGTGCCAGCAGCTTAGGGACTAGCGGGGGAGCAGGAGAGACCCAGTACTTC
-	TRBV7-2	TRBJ1-3	-	CASSLIVPSSYSGNTIYF	TGTGCCAGCAGCTTAATCGTTCCTTCCTCCTACTCTGGAAACACCATATATTTT
-	TRBV11-1	TRBJ2-5	-	CASSFGLRETQYF	TGTGCCAGCAGTTTTGGACTGAGGGAGACCCAGTACTTC
-	TRBV2	TRBJ1-6	-	CASSYDRNSPLHF	TGTGCCAGCAGCTACGACAGGAATTCACCCCTCCACTTT
-	TRBV19	TRBJ1-2	-	CASRWDSQGYGYTF	TGTGCCAGTAGATGGGACTCCCAGGGCTATGGCTACACCTTC
-	TRBV6-4	TRBJ1-5	-	CASRSWTAENQPQHF	TGTGCCAGCAGGAGCTGGACAGCTGAAAATCAGCCCCAGCATTTT
TRBD1	TRBV2	TRBJ2-5	-	CASSKDRGSETQYF	TGTGCCAGCAGTAAAGACAGGGGGTCAGAGACCCAGTACTTC
TRBD2	TRBV6-1	TRBJ2-7	-	CATAVAGGLAGEQYF	TGTGCCACCGCGGTGGCGGGGGGACTGGCTGGCGAGCAGTACTTC
TRBD1	TRBV28	TRBJ1-1	-	CASSAYSFRGPRGVNTEAFF	TGTGCCAGCAGTGCATACTCGTTTAGGGGGCCTCGTGGTGTGAACACTGAAGCTTTCTTT
TRBD1	TRBV9	TRBJ2-3	few	CASSVGTGNADTQYF	TGTGCCAGCAGCGTTGGGACAGGCAACGCAGATACGCAGTATTTT
TRBD1	TRBV30	TRBJ1-5	-	CAWSGTGWHQSQHF	TGTGCCTGGAGTGGGACAGGGTGGCATCAGTCCCAGCATTTT
TRBD1	TRBV30	TRBJ1-1	-	CAWSVTGGSTEAFF	TGTGCCTGGAGTGTAACAGGGGGATCCACTGAAGCTTTCTTT
-	TRBV20-1	TRBJ1-2	-	CSAGPGGRYTF	TGCAGTGCTGGGCCCGGGGGTCGCTACACCTTC
-	TRBV7-2	TRBJ1-6	-	CASSRSYNSPLHF	TGTGCCAGCAGCCGCAGTTATAATTCACCCCTCCACTTT
TRBD1	TRBV5-1	TRBJ1-2	-	CASRRGGQGVPYGYTF	TGCGCCAGCAGAAGAGGGGGCCAGGGGGTCCCCTATGGCTACACCTTC
-	TRBV5-4	TRBJ2-3	-	CASSLVAITDTQYF	TGTGCCAGCAGCTTAGTAGCCATCACAGATACGCAGTATTTT
TRBD1	TRBV6-4	TRBJ1-2	-	CASSDHRGRGGYTF	TGTGCCAGCAGTGATCACAGGGGGCGCGGTGGCTACACCTTC
TRBD1	TRBV5-1	TRBJ2-7	-	CASSPRTGMTYEQYF	TGCGCCAGCTCGCCAAGGACAGGGATGACCTACGAGCAGTACTTC
-	TRBV4-1	TRBJ1-4	-	CASSTAGPMEKLFF	TGCGCCAGCTCTACCGCGGGCCCGATGGAAAAACTGTTTTTT
TRBD1	TRBV30	TRBJ2-7	-	CAWSVERGLNEQYF	TGTGCCTGGAGTGTTGAGAGGGGGCTGAACGAGCAGTACTTC
TRBD1	TRBV25-1	TRBJ1-4	-	CASSPGGTGANEKLFF	TGTGCCAGCAGTCCCGGTGGGACAGGGGCGAATGAAAAACTGTTTTTT
-	TRBV28	TRBJ2-4	-	CASSPPRQGSIQYF	TGTGCCAGCAGCCCACCCCGCCAAGGGAGCATTCAGTACTTC
-	TRBV29-1	TRBJ1-1	-	CSVDKGSVVGGTEAFF	TGCAGCGTTGATAAGGGCTCGGTTGTTGGGGGGACTGAAGCTTTCTTT
TRBD1	TRBV5-4	TRBJ2-7	-	CASSHSRDRGERTEQYF	TGTGCCAGCAGCCATTCGAGGGACAGGGGGGAAAGGACCGAGCAGTACTTC
-	TRBV7-6	TRBJ2-2	-	CASSLLRGSTGELFF	TGTGCCAGCAGCTTGCTTCGAGGGAGCACCGGGGAGCTGTTTTTT
-	TRBV9	TRBJ1-3	few	CASSVASAGNTIYF	TGTGCCAGCAGCGTAGCCTCAGCTGGAAACACCATATATTTT
TRBD1	TRBV19	TRBJ1-1	few	CASKQGAPTEAFF	TGTGCCAGTAAACAGGGGGCGCCCACTGAAGCTTTCTTT
-	TRBV5-1	TRBJ2-1	-	CASSLDPPGYSYNEQFF	TGCGCCAGCAGCTTGGATCCACCGGGGTACTCCTACAATGAGCAGTTCTTC
TRBD2	TRBV7-9	TRBJ2-7	-	CASSSSGTSGNYEQYF	TGTGCCAGCAGCTCTTCCGGGACTAGCGGTAACTACGAGCAGTACTTC
-	TRBV19	TRBJ1-5	once	CASSIPGYGDQPQHF	TGTGCCAGTAGTATACCCGGGTACGGAGATCAGCCCCAGCATTTT
TRBD1	TRBV7-2	TRBJ2-1	-	CASSLTGTVYNEQFF	TGTGCCAGCAGCTTGACCGGGACAGTCTACAATGAGCAGTTCTTC
TRBD2	TRBV23-1	TRBJ2-7	-	CASSHSLDGLAGTYEQYF	TGCGCCAGCAGTCACTCGCTTGATGGACTAGCGGGAACCTACGAGCAGTACTTC